The subject of this entry is one TCR beta chain. Its antigen is currently unknown. Using constant-segment primers, 5'RACE produced TCR alpha and TCR beta cDNA libraries carrying sample barcodes and UMIs. TCRdb re-called the 5' RACE reads through MiXCR, storing one row per CDR3 protein. The data show over 120,000 distinct CDR3 sequences, with 20% to 25% seen just once and roughly a quarter held by the top ten. The data stem from a study of T-cell memory formation after mild COVID-19. The wider study: The TCR clusters were mostly specific to one donor.

Study observations and caveats: Pre-infection memory contained some responding clones, which suggested that cross-reactive memory had joined. Nothing confirmed that second-wave clones peaking on day 37 were specific for SARS-CoV-2.

The germline V gene encodes CDR1 KGHSY and CDR2 FQNENV. V trimming: 2 bases; J trimming: 5 bases; junction bases outside the gene matches: 16. This CDR3 comprises 18 residues. Specimen: PBMCs or a T cell subset sorted from them (not recorded which). The chain links TRBV16 to TRBJ2-7, with 9 bases fitting TRBD1. This sequence was found in an adult woman who had mild COVID-19 (a few samples of this study predate the infection). Cell type and time point are not known. CDR3 nucleotides: TGTGCCAGCAGCCAAGGGCTCACGGGACAGGGAATTGAGGACGAGCAGTACTTC. Translation gives CASSQGLTGQGIEDEQYF. Together with reference TRBV16 and TRBJ2-7, the CDR3 gives the full variable domain: GEEVAQTPKHLVRGEGQKAKLYCAPIKGHSYVFWYQQVLKNEFKFLISFQNENVFDETGMPKERFSAKCLPNSPCSLEIQATKLEDSAVYFCASSQGLTGQGIEDEQYFGPGTRLTVT.